Below are 7 T cell receptor beta chains sequenced from a single sample in a study of T cell responses to AZD1222 COVID-19 vaccine. Clones were sequenced by immunoSEQ multiplex PCR, and TCRdb holds only the in-frame ones, with some missing. The profile shows fewer than 130,000 clones, around nine tenths of them singletons. Specimen: peripheral blood, collected 28 days after the second AZD1222 dose. These receptors were collected from an adult who received the AZD1222 COVID-19 vaccine.

The J gene is TRBJ2-4, the V gene TRBV30; the D is unclear. Trimming removed 6 bases at V and 0 bases at J, with 9 bases between. CDR1 is GTSNPN, CDR2 SVGIG, per germline (reference sequence). This CDR3 is 13 amino acids long. The CDR3 loop reads CACGHLAKNIQYF. The CDR3 DNA follows: TGTGCCTGTGGGCATCTAGCCAAAAACATTCAGTACTTC.

The chain has TRBV5-1 and TRBJ1-2; a possible D gene is TRBD1 (5 bases). The germline V and J ends were trimmed by 3 bases and 1 base, with 7 bases remaining between them. The CDR3 is 13 residues long. The germline V gene encodes CDR1 SGHRS and CDR2 YFSETQ. Written as DNA, the CDR3 is TGCGCCAGCAGCTCACAGGTTAACTATGGCTACACCTTC. As protein: CASSSQVNYGYTF.

The chain is built from TRBV6-5 and TRBJ2-3; D possibly corresponds to TRBD2 (6 bases). CDR1 MNHEY and CDR2 SVGAGI come from the germline V gene. Trimming cost V 5 bases and J 0 bases, with 12 bases left between them. The CDR3 is 15 amino acids. The CDR3 coding sequence is TGTGCCAGCAGTAGGGCTAGCGAAAGCACAGATACGCAGTATTTT. Residues: CASSRASESTDTQYF.

In its sample, this clone was seen once. This chain joins TRBV7-2 and TRBJ2-3, with 9 bases matching TRBD2. The CDR3 length is 16 residues. V lost 2 bases and J lost 2; bases outside the gene matches: 5. CDR1 is SGHTA, CDR2 FQGNSA, per germline. The CDR3 protein is CASSLSSGRNTDTQYF. The CDR3 DNA reads as TGTGCCAGCAGCTTATCAAGCGGGAGGAACACAGATACGCAGTATTTT.

V and J are TRBV20-1 and TRBJ2-3; D is unresolved. CDR1 is DFQATT and CDR2 is SNEGSKA in the germline V gene (reference sequence). V was shortened by 3 bases and J by 3 bases, with 4 bases between the two germline ends. CDR3 length: 11 amino acids. In DNA form, the CDR3 reads TGCAGTGCTAGCGGTACAGATACGCAGTATTTT. This sequence encodes CSASGTDTQYF.

This clone was seen more than once but under ten times. The J gene is TRBJ1-2, the V gene TRBV5-4; the D is unclear. There are 13 residues in the CDR3. Trimming stripped 0 bases from V and 4 bases from J, with 7 bases between. CDR1 and CDR2 from the germline V gene are SGHNT and YYREEE (reference sequence). CDR3 nucleotides: TGTGCCAGCAGCTTGGGTGCGTCCTATGGCTACACCTTC. Translating gives CASSLGASYGYTF.

The J gene is TRBJ1-2, the V gene TRBV5-5; 9 nucleotides line up with TRBD1. CDR1 and CDR2 from the germline V gene are SGHKS and YYEKEE (reference sequence). The CDR3 loop spans 14 amino acids. V shed 4 bases and J 1 base; nucleotides not matched to a gene: 2. CDR3 region: CASSPGQGNYGYTF. The CDR3 bases are TGTGCCAGCAGCCCGGGACAGGGTAACTATGGCTACACCTTC.